This T cell receptor beta chain derives from a study of T cells in localized non-small cell lung cancer. V lost 0 bases and J 5 bases, leaving 9 bases between the germline ends. There are 14 residues in the CDR3. CDR1 and CDR2 (germline): SGDLS, YYNGEE. Repertoires were generated with immunoSEQ multiplex PCR, while TCRdb's copy carries only in-frame clones and drops some. Counted here are around 54,000 clones, 70% to 90% occurring once; the ten biggest clones make up 15% to 20%. The sample here was peripheral blood, taken before any cancer treatment. The V and J genes are TRBV9 and TRBJ2-1; D gene unclear. The TCR originated in a male donor aged 60 or over with stage III squamous cell lung carcinoma. The CDR3 nucleotides are TGTGCCAGCAGCGTAGATCCCCTGGACAATGAGCAGTTCTTC. This gives the protein CASSVDPLDNEQFF.